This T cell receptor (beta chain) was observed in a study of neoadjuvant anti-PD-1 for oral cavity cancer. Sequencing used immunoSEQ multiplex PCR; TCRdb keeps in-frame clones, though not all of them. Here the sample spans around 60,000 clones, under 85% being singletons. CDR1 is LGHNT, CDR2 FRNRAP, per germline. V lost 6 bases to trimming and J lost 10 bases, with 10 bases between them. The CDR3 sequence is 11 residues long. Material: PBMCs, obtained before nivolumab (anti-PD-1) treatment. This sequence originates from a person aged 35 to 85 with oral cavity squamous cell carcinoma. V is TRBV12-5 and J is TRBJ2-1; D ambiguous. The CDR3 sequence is CASGPWYEQFF. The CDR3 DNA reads TGTGCTAGTGGCCCCTGGTACGAGCAGTTCTTC.